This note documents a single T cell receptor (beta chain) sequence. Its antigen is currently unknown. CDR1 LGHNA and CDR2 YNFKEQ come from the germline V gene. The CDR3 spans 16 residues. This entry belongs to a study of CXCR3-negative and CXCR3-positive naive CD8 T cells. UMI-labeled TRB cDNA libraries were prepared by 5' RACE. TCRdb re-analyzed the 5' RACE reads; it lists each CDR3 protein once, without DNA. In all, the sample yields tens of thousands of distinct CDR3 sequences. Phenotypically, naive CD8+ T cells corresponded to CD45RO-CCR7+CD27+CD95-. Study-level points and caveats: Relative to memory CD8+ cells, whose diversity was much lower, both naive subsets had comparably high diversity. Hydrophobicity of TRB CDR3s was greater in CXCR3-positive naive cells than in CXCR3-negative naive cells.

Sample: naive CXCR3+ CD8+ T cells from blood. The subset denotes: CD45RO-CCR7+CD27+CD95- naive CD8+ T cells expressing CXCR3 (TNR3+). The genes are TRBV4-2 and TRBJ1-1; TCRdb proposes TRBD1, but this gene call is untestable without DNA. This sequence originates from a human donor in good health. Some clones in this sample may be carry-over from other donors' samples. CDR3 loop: CASSQVQGQGFGEAFF.